Listed here is a single TCR beta chain. The sample holds a few counts of this clonotype. There is no known antigen for this receptor. Base qualities are not at hand, and no much larger clone is one base apart. The 35 to 40 donors, aged roughly 6 to 95 years, were systemically healthy Caucasian individuals from Russia. Each donor gave 8 to 10 milliliters of peripheral blood, collected into EDTA-treated Vacutainer tubes. Ficoll-Paque density-gradient centrifugation was used to isolate PBMCs, with at least 7 million per sample. Trizol reagent was used to extract total RNA from the PBMCs, yielding at least 6 micrograms per sample. For every donor, an aliquot of PBMCs went through flow cytometry to measure the percentages of naive CD45RAhigh/CD27high T cells. The CDR3 starts with the cysteine, ends with the phenylalanine, and has 20 residues. Only CDR3 DNA remains: 60 bases, in frame from the first base. Sequences SGHTA (CDR1) and FQGNSA (CDR2) are obtained from the germline V gene. From V the trimming removes 6 bases and from J it removes 0 bases, while the gene matches leave 13 bases of the junction unaccounted for.

These data are taken from a study of blood T cells in healthy people across ages (dated by TCRdb to 2014 to 2015). Notes on the research overall: In model experiments, roughly one uniquely barcoded TCR beta cDNA molecule per two T cells was captured by template switching. The donors were split into four age groups: young (average around 16 years), middle-aged (about 40), aged (62) and long-lived (roughly 88). Donors of different ages were randomly distributed across sequencing lanes to avoid experimental bias. Two additional independent replicas of 1 million unique cDNA reads from the same blood draw were analyzed for two donors (one aged 18 to 30 and one aged 80 or older). The study measured age-related changes in TCR beta repertoire diversity using deep sequencing normalized with unique cDNA molecular identifiers.

Library prep was done by 5' RACE. Sequencing was performed on an Illumina HiSeq 2500. A second PCR of about 6 to 12 cycles was run with a J-beta primer mix and a sample-barcoded 5' primer. Each TCR beta cDNA molecule received a unique molecular identifier from a template-switch 5' adaptor carrying 12 random nucleotides. Each sample yielded at least 3 million CDR3-containing paired-end reads. First-strand cDNA synthesis was performed from all RNA using the Mint cDNA synthesis kit, with priming by a TRBC-specific oligonucleotide. Following uracil-DNA glycosylase treatment, all cDNA underwent a first 18-cycle PCR with the universal primers M1SS and BC2_uni_R. In the paper's pipeline: Normalization of each sample was performed by random selection of 1 million high-quality reads, each carrying a distinct molecular identifier. Instead of being binned into consensus sequences, reads that shared molecular identifiers were thrown out. MiTCR, run with a Q25 quality threshold and the strictest error-elimination algorithm, handled CDR3 identification, clonotype clustering and error correction. Lower-bound total TCR beta diversity was estimated with a nonparametric unseen species model using Euler transformation. Starting from the raw public reads, TCRdb applied fastp trimming at Q25, assembled clones with MiXCR and retained in-frame beta chains. Each entry merges the rows of one CDR3 protein and shows their most common DNA and genes. These V and J calls derive from TCRdb rather than the authors' analysis. The sample yields fewer than 950,000 distinct CDR3 sequences; 50% to 65% were counted once. About two fifths of the sample belongs to the ten largest clones.

Paper-wide results and their limitations: There was a strong correlation between observed TCR beta diversity and the percentage of naive T cells measured by flow cytometry. The long-lived group showed more naive CD4+ T cells, fewer expanded clones and increased TCR diversity than the aged group, suggesting age selection. Total diversity estimates from one million sequenced T cells were considered lower bounds and underestimates. The CMV infection status of donors was not known, potentially confounding age-related changes in expanded clonotypes. Observed TCR beta diversity per million T cells fell roughly linearly with age, and a significant reduction was already apparent by age around 40. Bulk unsorted PBMC profiling prevented conclusive comparison of naive and antigen-experienced compartments.

The sequencing input was blood. The receptor comes from a man at least 80 years old in good health. The chain uses TRBV7-2 and TRBJ2-6; 11 bases in the junction line up with TRBD2. The CDR3 has the sequence CASRQRPLLAGDSGANVLTF. The nucleotide sequence reads TGTGCCAGCAGGCAAAGACCCCTACTAGCGGGGGACTCTGGGGCCAACGTCCTGACTTTC.